This TCR beta chain was sequenced in a study of blood T cells in healthy people across ages. With V trimmed by 1 base and J by 1 base, 5 bases remained unmatched. The CDR3 sequence is 16 residues long. Germline V gene lookup returns CDR1 SGHRS and CDR2 YFSETQ. Together with a sample-barcoded 5' primer, a J-beta primer mix was included in a second PCR lasting 7 to 11 cycles. TCRdb independently ran MiXCR on the 5' RACE reads; one entry per CDR3 protein. Among around 820,000 distinct CDR3 sequences listed, around 25% were seen once. In its sample, this clonotype was seen a few times. These data were likewise used in another study, on T cells of mothers and their children.

Sequenced input: blood. The chain uses TRBV5-1 and TRBJ2-5; 9 nucleotides line up with TRBD2. The receptor was derived from a boy between 5 and 17 years old in good health. The chain's CDR3 is CASSLNSGGRQETQYF. CDR3 sequence (DNA): TGCGCCAGCAGCTTGAACAGCGGGGGGCGCCAAGAGACCCAGTACTTC.